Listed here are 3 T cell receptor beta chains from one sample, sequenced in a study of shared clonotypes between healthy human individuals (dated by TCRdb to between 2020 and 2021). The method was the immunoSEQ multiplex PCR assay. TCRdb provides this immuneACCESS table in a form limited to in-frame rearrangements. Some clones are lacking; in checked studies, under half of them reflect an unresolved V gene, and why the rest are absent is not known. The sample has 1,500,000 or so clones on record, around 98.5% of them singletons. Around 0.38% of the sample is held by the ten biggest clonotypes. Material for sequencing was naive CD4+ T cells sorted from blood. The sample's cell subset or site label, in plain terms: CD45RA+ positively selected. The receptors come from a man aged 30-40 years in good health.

The CDR3 coding sequence is TGTGCCAGCAGCCAAAGGGGACAGGGGGCTTGGGAGACCCAGTACTTC. The encoded protein is CASSQRGQGAWETQYF. The chain carries TRBV4-2 and TRBJ2-5; 12 bases are shared with TRBD1. CDR3 length equals 16 residues. V was pared by 2 bases and J by 5 bases, with 6 bases of the junction left unmatched. The germline gives CDR1 LGHNA, CDR2 YNFKEQ.

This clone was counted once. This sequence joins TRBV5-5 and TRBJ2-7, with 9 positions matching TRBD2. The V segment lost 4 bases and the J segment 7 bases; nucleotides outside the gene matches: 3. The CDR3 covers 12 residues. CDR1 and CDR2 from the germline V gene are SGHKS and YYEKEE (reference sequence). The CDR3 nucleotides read TGTGCCAGCAGCCGACTAGCGGAGGAGCAGTACTTC. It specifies CASSRLAEEQYF.

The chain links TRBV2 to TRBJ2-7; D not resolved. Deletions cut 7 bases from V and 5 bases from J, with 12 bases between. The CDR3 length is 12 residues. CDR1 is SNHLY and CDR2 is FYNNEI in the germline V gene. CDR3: CASNVGKDEQYF. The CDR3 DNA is TGTGCCAGCAACGTGGGAAAGGACGAGCAGTACTTC.